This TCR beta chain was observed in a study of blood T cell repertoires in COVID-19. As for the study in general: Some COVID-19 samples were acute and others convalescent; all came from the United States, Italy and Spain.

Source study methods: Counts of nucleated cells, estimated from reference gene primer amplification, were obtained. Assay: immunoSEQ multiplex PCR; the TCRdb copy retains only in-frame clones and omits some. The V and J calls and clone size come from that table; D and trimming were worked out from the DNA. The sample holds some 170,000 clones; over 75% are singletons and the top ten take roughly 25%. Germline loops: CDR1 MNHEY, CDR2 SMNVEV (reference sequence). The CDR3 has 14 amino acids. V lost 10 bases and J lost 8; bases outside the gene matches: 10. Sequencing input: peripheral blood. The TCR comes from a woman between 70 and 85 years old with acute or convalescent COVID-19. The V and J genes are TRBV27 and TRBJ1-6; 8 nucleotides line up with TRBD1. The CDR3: CATSPRQGHSPLHF. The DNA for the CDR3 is TGTGCCACCTCCCCTAGACAGGGGCATTCACCCCTCCACTTT.